This T cell receptor beta chain derives from a study of T cells in Graves' hyperthyroidism and ophthalmopathy. General observations from the study: The model made its ophthalmopathy prediction, and onset followed a median about 5.9 months later.

The source material, RNA transcripts, was used to amplify TCR beta CDR3 regions. The HTBI set primed first-round TCR CDR3 RT-PCR. TCRdb re-called the multiplex PCR reads with MiXCR, one entry per CDR3 protein. The table has 400,000 to 600,000 distinct CDR3 sequences, about 16% seen once. This clonotype was seen ten or more times. Its antigen is undetermined. The PBMCs were sourced from fresh peripheral blood (about 10 ml). V dropped 6 bases and J dropped 5 bases, with 20 bases sitting between them. This CDR3 has 14 residues. Looked up from germline, CDR1 is DFQATT and CDR2 is SNEGSKA (reference sequence).

This chain joins TRBV20-1 and TRBJ2-7, with D possibly being TRBD2 (6 bases). This sequence was found in a woman aged 25-40 years with Graves' ophthalmopathy. Sequencing used blood. The CDR3 DNA sequence: TGCAGTGCAGACGACCTAGCGTCCCCCCACGAGCAGTACTTC. Its translation is CSADDLASPHEQYF.